The clone carrying this T cell receptor beta chain was counted a few times. The data were taken from a study of naive and memory T cell subsets. Amplification of ligated cDNA took four PCR rounds with SP2 and nested alpha and beta constant primers. TCRdb called the 5' RACE reads again in MiXCR, with one record for every CDR3 protein. Among 50,000 to 60,000 distinct CDR3 sequences listed, about 8.3% were seen once. This CDR3 is built from 17 residues. Germline V gene data show CDR1 as SGHNT and CDR2 as YYREEE (reference sequence). The trim removed 4 bases at V and 4 bases at J, leaving 12 bases unmatched. TCR cDNA received a 3' ligated oligonucleotide that carried a UMI.

The rearrangement uses TRBV5-4 and TRBJ2-2; TRBD2 aligns across 8 bases. The sequence derives from a female donor in good health. The CDR3 region is CASSNDLTSETTGELFF. The CDR3, as DNA: TGTGCCAGCAGCAACGACCTGACTAGCGAAACCACCGGGGAGCTGTTTTTT.